Only one count was recorded for the clone carrying this T cell receptor beta chain. Its target is not known. The data were obtained in a study of CD8+CD57+ T cells in acquired aplastic anemia. Study in general: Isolated CD4+ and CD8+ cells, once sorted, yielded DNA averaging approximately 3 ug. CD4+ cell libraries from healthy donors averaged around 11 million reads.

The template used for profiling TCR beta VDJ and CDR3 was genomic DNA. One entry per CDR3 protein, called by TCRdb with MiXCR from the reads. Of about 110,000 distinct CDR3 sequences in the sample, less than 65% are singletons; the top ten hold around a third. The CDR3 runs to 13 residues. V was clipped by 8 bases and J by 3 bases, with 13 bases between them. Germline V gives CDR1 SNHLY, CDR2 FYNNEI. Whole-study results and caveats: About 28 sequences, all CD8+ CDR3, were shared between patients and controls. A significant difference in CD8+ Simpson's diversity between patients and controls was not found.

Sequenced input: sorted CD4+, CD8+, or CD8+CD57+ T cells (not recorded which) from PBMCs. This chain connects TRBV2 to TRBJ1-2, with TRBD1 as a possible D gene (5 bases). The source of this sequence is a human donor in good health, serving as a control. The CDR3 nucleotides are TGTGCCAGCGGGAACGGGGCAGACTATGGCTACACCTTC. Translated: CASGNGADYGYTF.